The 18 T cell receptor beta chains presented below share a single source sample, sequenced in a study of regulatory T cells in long-lasting Graves disease. The time point here: newly diagnosed GD, antithyroid drugs for less than 3 months. The TCR library was prepared using RNA isolated from PBMCs. To make TCR beta libraries, researchers used iRepertoire HTBI primers and Arm-PCR of CDR3 regions. TCRdb ran MiXCR on the multiplex PCR reads and lists one entry per CDR3 protein. The repertoire holds approximately 400,000 distinct CDR3 sequences, 15% seen once, with about 24% in the top ten. This specimen was peripheral blood mononuclear cells (PBMCs), taken at new diagnosis, from a patient treated with antithyroid drugs. The receptors stem from a female donor with Graves disease.

This clonotype was picked up many times. The gene calls are TRBV7-9 and TRBJ2-7; 7 nucleotides align to TRBD1. CDR1 and CDR2 (germline): SEHNR, FQNEAQ (reference sequence). The CDR3 length is 16 residues. J lost 4 bases, V lost 1 base, and 10 bases had no gene match. The CDR3 loop reads CASSLVGQGDQYEQYF. The DNA for the CDR3 is TGTGCCAGCAGCTTAGTAGGGCAGGGGGATCAATACGAGCAGTACTTC.

This clonotype was counted ten times or more. V gene TRBV7-8 combines with J gene TRBJ2-5, with D tentatively TRBD2 (5 bases). Deletions cut 4 bases from V and 3 bases from J, with 12 bases between. Looked up from germline, CDR1 is SGHVS and CDR2 is FQNEAQ. The CDR3 is 14 amino acids. In DNA, the CDR3 is TGTGCCAGCAGCTACGGGGAAAGGGAAGAGACCCAGTACTTC. Translation: CASSYGEREETQYF.

V and J are TRBV5-1 and TRBJ2-7; D remains unclear. CDR1 is SGHRS, CDR2 YFSETQ, per germline. There are 14 residues in the CDR3. V shed 4 bases and J shed 6 bases, with 17 bases lying between them. CDR3 region: CASSPTNAASEQYF. The CDR3, as DNA: TGCGCCAGCAGCCCAACAAACGCGGCTAGCGAGCAGTACTTC.

This clonotype was observed at least ten times. This chain connects TRBV7-3 to TRBJ1-1; D might be TRBD1 (6 bases). Trimming removed 5 bases from V and 4 bases from J, with 17 bases in between. CDR3 length equals 15 residues. CDR1 and CDR2 from the germline V gene are SGHTA and FQGTGA. This CDR3 reads CASSPRGGQVTEAFF. CDR3 nucleotides: TGTGCCAGCAGCCCGCGGGGGGGGCAAGTCACTGAAGCTTTCTTT.

A few counts support this clonotype. The rearrangement uses TRBV5-6 and TRBJ2-7; 10 positions match TRBD1. Looked up from germline, CDR1 is SGHDT and CDR2 is YYEEEE. Germline trimming cut 4 bases from V and 5 bases from J; bases unmatched to any gene: 6. This CDR3 has 14 amino acids. CDR3 loop: CASSPGQGFHEQYF. CDR3 in DNA: TGTGCCAGCAGCCCGGGACAGGGGTTTCACGAGCAGTACTTC.

This clonotype has more than one count but fewer than ten. The chain joins TRBV10-2 to TRBJ2-3, with TRBD2 matching 7 bases. Germline V CDR1 and CDR2: WSHSY, SAAADI. The CDR3 has 14 residues. The CDR3 nucleotides are TGCGCGGGGGGGGGTAGTTCGCGCACAGATACGCAGTATTTT. This sequence encodes CAGGGSSRTDTQYF.

This clonotype was seen many times. The chain has TRBV12-3 or TRBV12-4 and TRBJ2-1, with D possibly called TRBD1 or TRBD2 (5 bases each). The CDR3 covers 14 residues. V lost 7 bases and J lost 6, with 16 bases in between. The DNA of the CDR3 is TGTGCCAGCAAAGGGACGGAGAGACTCAATGAGCAGTTCTTC. This encodes CASKGTERLNEQFF.

The sample holds many counts of this clonotype. The chain couples TRBV6-2 or TRBV6-3 to TRBJ2-7; 8 nucleotides match TRBD1. V lost 0 bases, J lost 0 bases, and 16 bases stayed unmatched. CDR1 MNHEY and CDR2 SVGEGT come from the germline V gene. The length of the CDR3 is 20 residues. CDR3 nucleotides: TGTGCCAGCAGTTACTCGATCGCGGTTCCACAGGGGGTCCCCTCCTACGAGCAGTACTTC. Translation: CASSYSIAVPQGVPSYEQYF.

The V call is TRBV5-6, the J call TRBJ1-1, with D unclear. Germline V lookup: CDR1 SGHDT, CDR2 YYEEEE. Trimming left V 1 base short and J 3 bases short, with 7 bases between. The CDR3 contains 13 residues. CDR3 nucleotides: TGTGCCAGCAGCTTGACAGTGGACACTGAAGCTTTCTTT. This encodes CASSLTVDTEAFF.

With regard to this clonotype: Since a much larger clone is just one base distant, this may be a read error. The gene calls are TRBV29-1 and TRBJ1-1; D may be TRBD1 (6 bases). Germline V gene data show CDR1 as SQVTM and CDR2 as ANQGSEA. This CDR3 has 13 amino acids. The CDR3 DNA is TGCGGCGGATCCAGGGGATGGGGCACTGAAGCTTTCTTT. Amino acid sequence: CGGSRGWGTEAFF.

As to this clonotype: A read error is likely here: a far larger clone is one base away. In this CDR3 the conserved last residue, phenylalanine or tryptophan, is missing, so a read error is likely. This rearrangement joins TRBV7-9 to TRBJ2-7; no definite D call. The CDR3 spans 14 residues. Trimming cost V 5 bases and J 5 bases, with 16 bases left between them. Germline V gene sequence: CDR1 SEHNR, CDR2 FQNEAQ (reference sequence). In DNA form, the CDR3 reads TGTGCCAGCAGCCCGCGGAACGTAATCCACGAGCAGTACTCC. Its translation: CASSPRNVIHEQYS.

This clonotype was picked up many times. This chain uses TRBV6-1 with TRBJ1-5, with D perhaps TRBD1 (5 bases). Between the trimmed V and J ends, which lost 8 bases and 6 bases, there was a span of 17 bases. This CDR3 is 14 amino acids long. The germline CDR1 and CDR2 sequences are MNHNS and SASEGT. CDR3 amino acids: CASGSRGVSQPQHF. The CDR3 DNA reads TGTGCCAGCGGCTCCCGGGGGGTAAGTCAGCCCCAGCATTTT.

Ten or more counts support this clonotype. The rearrangement uses TRBV7-2 and TRBJ1-1, with D unclear. V was cut by 5 bases and J by 0 bases, with 16 bases left in between. In germline, CDR1 is SGHTA, CDR2 FQGNSA. CDR3 size: 16 residues. This chain's CDR3 is CASSPRTGKMNTEAFF. The CDR3 region has the DNA TGTGCCAGCAGCCCGAGGACGGGAAAAATGAACACTGAAGCTTTCTTT.

Only a few counts were recorded for this clonotype. The chain is built from TRBV20-1 and TRBJ2-7, with 11 bases lining up with TRBD2. V was pared by 6 bases and J by 2 bases, with 9 bases of the junction left unmatched. The CDR3 has 15 amino acids. In germline, CDR1 is DFQATT, CDR2 SNEGSKA (reference sequence). The CDR3 sequence: CSALRPSGRTYEQYF. The CDR3 region has the DNA TGCAGTGCCCTTAGGCCTAGCGGGAGGACCTACGAGCAGTACTTC.

This clonotype was found many times. This sequence joins TRBV12-5 and TRBJ2-5; 11 bases map to TRBD1. Germline CDR1 reads LGHNT; CDR2 reads FRNRAP. After removal of 6 bases from V and 4 bases from J, the junction contained 4 bases not matched to a gene. CDR3 length equals 14 residues. CDR3 DNA sequence: TGTGCTAGTGGAACCGGGACAGGGGGAGAGACCCAGTACTTC. This translates into CASGTGTGGETQYF.

This sequence joins TRBV14 and TRBJ2-1; 12 bases fit TRBD2. The CDR3 is 18 amino acids. Looked up from germline, CDR1 is SGHDN and CDR2 is FVKESK. V lost 2 bases, J lost 5 bases, and 10 bases stayed unmatched. This chain's CDR3 is CASSQHGGLAGLDNEQFF. CDR3 coding DNA: TGTGCCAGCAGCCAACATGGAGGACTAGCGGGATTAGACAATGAGCAGTTCTTC.

This chain links TRBV5-4 with TRBJ2-1, with a tentative D call TRBD2 (5 bases). The V end was cut by 1 base, the J end by 10 bases, with 12 bases between. The length of the CDR3 is 13 residues. Germline values: CDR1 SGHNT, CDR2 YYREEE (reference sequence). The CDR3 DNA sequence: TGTGCCAGCAGCTTGCGGGGAGTGGGGGAGCAGTTCTTC. This gives the protein CASSLRGVGEQFF.

This clonotype was seen a few times. This sequence joins TRBV5-1 and TRBJ2-7, with D hard to call. CDR1 SGHRS and CDR2 YFSETQ come from the germline V gene. The CDR3 totals 14 residues. V was shortened by 4 bases and J by 1 base, with 12 bases between the two germline ends. CDR3 coding DNA: TGCGCCAGCAGCGCCCGGATGGGATCCTACGAGCAGTACTTC. It translates to CASSARMGSYEQYF.